This TCR beta chain comes out of a study of brain T cells in children with intractable seizures. Study conclusions and caveats: HCMV serostatus was not known, and viral specificity came from CDR3 similarity only. Clones missing pre-surgery may reflect undersampling of that blood sample.

Sequencing was limited to surgery cases with top T cell transcript signatures in brain tissue. Before surgery, patients took at least one anti-epileptic drug. Produced via immunoSEQ multiplex PCR; TCRdb's table is partial and in-frame only. Of under 150,000 clones in the sample, approximately 94% were seen once. The germline gives CDR1 LNHNV, CDR2 YYDKDF (reference sequence). The CDR3 has 14 residues. V lost 0 bases to trimming and J lost 0 bases, with 6 bases between them. About this clone itself: Antigen specificity is unknown.

The genes are TRBV15 and TRBJ2-7, with unresolved D. The sample consisted of peripheral blood, taken at surgery. The TCR originated in a boy in the first two years of life with hemimegalencephaly and intractable seizures. For the CDR3, the DNA is TGTGCCACCAGCAGAGATCCCAGCTCCTACGAGCAGTACTTC. Translating gives CATSRDPSSYEQYF.